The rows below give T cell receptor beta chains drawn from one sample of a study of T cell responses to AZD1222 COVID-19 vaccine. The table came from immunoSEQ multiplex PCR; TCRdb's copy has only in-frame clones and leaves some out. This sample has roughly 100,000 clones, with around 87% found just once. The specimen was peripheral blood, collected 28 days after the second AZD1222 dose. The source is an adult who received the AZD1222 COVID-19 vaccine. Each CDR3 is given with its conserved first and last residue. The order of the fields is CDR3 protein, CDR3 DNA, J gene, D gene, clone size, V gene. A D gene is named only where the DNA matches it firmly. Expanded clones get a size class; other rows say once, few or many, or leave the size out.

CDR3: CASRGSLNTEAFF
DNA: TGTGCCAGCAGGGGGAGCTTGAACACTGAAGCTTTCTTT
J: TRBJ1-1
D: NA
size: NA
V: TRBV2

CDR3: CSVPGGAISYNEQFF
DNA: TGCAGCGTTCCGGGGGGGGCGATCTCCTACAATGAGCAGTTCTTC
J: TRBJ2-1
D: TRBD2
size: NA
V: TRBV29-1

CDR3: CAWSRLAGIAKNIQYF
DNA: TGTGCCTGGAGTCGACTAGCGGGAATAGCCAAAAACATTCAGTACTTC
J: TRBJ2-4
D: TRBD2
size: NA
V: TRBV30

CDR3: CASSWRQGRDTGELFF
DNA: TGTGCCAGCAGCTGGCGACAGGGGAGGGACACCGGGGAGCTGTTTTTT
J: TRBJ2-2
D: NA
size: NA
V: TRBV5-4

CDR3: CASSARGEKLFF
DNA: TGTGCCAGCAGCGCCCGGGGAGAAAAACTGTTTTTT
J: TRBJ1-4
D: NA
size: NA
V: TRBV9

CDR3: CASSSWQGSYNSPLHF
DNA: TGTGCCAGCAGCTCTTGGCAGGGCTCCTATAATTCACCCCTCCACTTT
J: TRBJ1-6
D: NA
size: few
V: TRBV7-9

CDR3: CATAQQGISTDTQYF
DNA: TGTGCCACCGCTCAACAGGGAATTTCAACAGATACGCAGTATTTT
J: TRBJ2-3
D: NA
size: NA
V: TRBV19

CDR3: CASTTTYEGTQYF
DNA: TGTGCCAGCACGACAACGTACGAAGGGACCCAGTACTTC
J: TRBJ2-5
D: NA
size: NA
V: TRBV9

CDR3: CASSGQTNEKLFF
DNA: TGTGCCAGCAGTGGACAGACTAATGAAAAACTGTTTTTT
J: TRBJ1-4
D: NA
size: NA
V: TRBV2

CDR3: CASSFGAPLAKNIQYF
DNA: TGTGCCAGCAGCTTTGGGGCCCCCTTAGCCAAAAACATTCAGTACTTC
J: TRBJ2-4
D: NA
size: NA
V: TRBV7-6